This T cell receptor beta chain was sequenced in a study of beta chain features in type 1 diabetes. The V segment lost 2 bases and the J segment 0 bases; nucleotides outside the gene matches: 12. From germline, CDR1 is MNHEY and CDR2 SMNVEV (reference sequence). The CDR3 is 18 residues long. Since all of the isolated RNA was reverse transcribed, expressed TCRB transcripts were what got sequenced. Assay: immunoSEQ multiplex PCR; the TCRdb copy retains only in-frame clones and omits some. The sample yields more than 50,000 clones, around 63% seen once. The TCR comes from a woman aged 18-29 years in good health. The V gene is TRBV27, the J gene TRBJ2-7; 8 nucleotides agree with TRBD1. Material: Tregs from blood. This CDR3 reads CASSLQGAASANSYEQYF. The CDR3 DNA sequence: TGTGCCAGCAGTTTACAGGGGGCGGCTAGCGCAAACTCCTACGAGCAGTACTTC.